The TCR beta chain described here comes from a study of blood T cell repertoires in COVID-19 (dated by TCRdb to about 2020). Regarding the research as a whole: Samples covering the acute and convalescent phases of COVID-19 were provided by collaborators in the United States, Italy and Spain. The material from the prospective study consisted of cDNA or gDNA derived from T cells, B-cell-depleted T cells, or PBMCs. Sample metadata almost always included a de-identified subject ID, COVID-19 status, age in years and sex. The samples were drawn from two sources: the first 160 participants of the ongoing ImmuneRACE study, and fewer than 1,500 subjects contributed by 6 global collaborators. The repertoires were made available in a free public database intended to serve as a resource for research on the immune response to SARS-CoV-2. Where HLA class I and class II types were available, the types were taken from metadata supplied by the sample provider, not from assay-based typing. The dataset comprised deeply sampled blood TCRbeta repertoires from subjects exposed to, actively infected with, or recovered from COVID-19.

V and J lose 3 bases and 1 base, and a span of 13 bases separates them. Spanning cysteine to phenylalanine, the CDR3 consists of 16 amino acids. CDR3 DNA is the only sequence kept; it has 48 bases, read in frame from the first base. CDR1 and CDR2 were assigned from the germline V gene as SGHTA and FQGNSA. TCRbeta CDR3 regions were amplified from genomic DNA by means of the immunoSEQ Assay, a bias-controlled multiplex PCR. On the authors' methods: The number of nucleated cells in each sample was estimated by amplification of reference gene primers within the assay. Sequence reads were collapsed and filtered to measure the absolute abundance of every unique TCRbeta CDR3 rearrangement. Productive Simpson clonality was computed per sample as the square root of Simpson's diversity index over productive rearrangements. Imported from immuneACCESS, the table was reduced by TCRdb to in-frame sequences with V and J called. These copies leave out some clones; in studies compared against another copy, an unresolved V gene accounts for under half, and the cause of the remainder is not known. D and trimming were read from the DNA, whereas the V and J calls and clone size are those reported in that table. The sample table records 200,000 to 250,000 clones; around nine tenths of these occur just once. The ten largest clones capture roughly 3.1% of the sample.

What the work shows at the level of the full study, not this receptor alone: The quantity of clinical and demographic metadata differed by source and by participant and was supplied without curation.

As regards this clone: Its antigen specificity is not known. No clone much larger than this one lies a single base away; base qualities are absent.

Collaborating institutions collected whole blood in K2EDTA tubes following their own protocols. For TCRbeta analysis, collaborators shipped samples as frozen whole blood, isolated PBMCs, or DNA extracted from either of those sample types. The material sequenced was peripheral blood. The rearranged chain carries TRBV7-2 and TRBJ2-1; the D region possibly corresponds to TRBD2 (6 bases align). This TCR was recovered from a man between 18 and 29 years old with active or convalescent COVID-19. The DNA is as follows: TGTGCCAGCAGCTTTGCGGGGCGCCGTTCCTACAATGAGCAGTTCTTC. This encodes CASSFAGRRSYNEQFF.